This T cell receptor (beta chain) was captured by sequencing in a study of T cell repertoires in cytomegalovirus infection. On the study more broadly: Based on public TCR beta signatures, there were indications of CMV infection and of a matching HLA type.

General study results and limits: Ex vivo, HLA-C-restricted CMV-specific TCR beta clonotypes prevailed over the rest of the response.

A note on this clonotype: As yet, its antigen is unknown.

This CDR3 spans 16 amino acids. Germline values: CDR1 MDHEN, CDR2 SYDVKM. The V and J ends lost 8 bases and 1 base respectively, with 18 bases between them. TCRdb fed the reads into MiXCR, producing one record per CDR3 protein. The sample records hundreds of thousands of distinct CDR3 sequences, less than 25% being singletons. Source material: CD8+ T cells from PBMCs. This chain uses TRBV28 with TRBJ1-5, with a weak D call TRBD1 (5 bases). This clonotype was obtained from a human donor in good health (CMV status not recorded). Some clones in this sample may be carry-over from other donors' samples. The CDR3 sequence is CASRPGGGESNQPQHF. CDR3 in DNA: TGTGCCAGCCGACCCGGGGGTGGGGAGAGCAATCAGCCCCAGCATTTT.